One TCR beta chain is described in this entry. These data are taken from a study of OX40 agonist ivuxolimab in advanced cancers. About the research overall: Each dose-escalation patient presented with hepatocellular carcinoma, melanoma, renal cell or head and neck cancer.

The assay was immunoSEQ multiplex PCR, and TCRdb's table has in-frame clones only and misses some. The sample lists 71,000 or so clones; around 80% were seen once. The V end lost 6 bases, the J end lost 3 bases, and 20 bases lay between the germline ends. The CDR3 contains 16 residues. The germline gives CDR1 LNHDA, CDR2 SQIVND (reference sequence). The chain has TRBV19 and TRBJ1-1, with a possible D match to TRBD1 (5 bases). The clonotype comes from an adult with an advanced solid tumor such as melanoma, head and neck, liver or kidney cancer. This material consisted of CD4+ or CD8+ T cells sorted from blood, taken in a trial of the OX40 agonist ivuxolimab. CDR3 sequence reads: CASSDRDLGTDTEAFF. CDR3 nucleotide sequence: TGTGCCAGTAGCGACCGGGACCTAGGGACGGACACTGAAGCTTTCTTT.